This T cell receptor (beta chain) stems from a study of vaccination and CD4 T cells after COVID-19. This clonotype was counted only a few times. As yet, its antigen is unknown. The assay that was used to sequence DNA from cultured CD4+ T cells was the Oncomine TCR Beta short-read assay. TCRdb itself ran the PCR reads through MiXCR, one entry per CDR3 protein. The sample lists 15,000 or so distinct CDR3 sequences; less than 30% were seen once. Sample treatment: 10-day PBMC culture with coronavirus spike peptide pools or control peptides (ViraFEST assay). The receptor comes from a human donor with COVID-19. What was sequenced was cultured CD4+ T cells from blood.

The CDR3 here is CASSQTSGGNGELFF. DNA of the CDR3: TGCGCCAGCAGCCAGACTAGCGGGGGGAACGGGGAGCTGTTTTTT. V and J are TRBV5-1 and TRBJ2-2; 13 positions match TRBD2. Germline CDR1 reads SGHRS; CDR2 reads YFSETQ. V dropped 4 bases and J dropped 7; count of bases not matched to a gene: 4. There are 15 residues in the CDR3.